These T cell receptor beta chains were read from a single sample in a study of T cell responses to AZD1222 COVID-19 vaccine. Assay: immunoSEQ multiplex PCR; the TCRdb copy retains only in-frame clones and omits some. The sample lists 90,000 to 130,000 clones, 85% to 95% seen once, with over 6.5% in the top ten. This sample comprised peripheral blood, obtained on day 0 of AZD1222 vaccination. Source of these receptors: an adult in good health. The CDR3 runs from the conserved cysteine through the conserved F or W. The order of the fields is CDR3 protein, CDR3 DNA, V gene, J gene, D gene, clone size. A D gene is named only where the DNA matches it firmly. Size tells how often a clone was seen (once, few, many) or the class of an expanded clone, and some rows leave it out.

CDR3: CASLDVEAFF
DNA: TGTGCCAGCCTAGACGTTGAAGCTTTCTTT
V: TRBV28
J: TRBJ1-1
D: NA
size: NA

CDR3: CATSDRGTDTQYF
DNA: TGTGCCACTTCGGACAGAGGCACAGATACGCAGTATTTT
V: TRBV27
J: TRBJ2-3
D: NA
size: NA

CDR3: CASSFRNEQFF
DNA: TGTGCCAGCAGTTTTAGAAATGAGCAGTTCTTC
V: TRBV12-3/TRBV12-4
J: TRBJ2-1
D: NA
size: NA

CDR3: CASSRDRGHYGYTF
DNA: TGTGCCAGCAGCCGAGACAGGGGGCACTATGGCTACACCTTC
V: TRBV3-1/TRBV3-2
J: TRBJ1-2
D: TRBD1
size: NA

CDR3: CASSPKGPFIGYTF
DNA: TGTGCCAGCAGTCCTAAGGGACCCTTTATTGGCTACACCTTC
V: TRBV7-9
J: TRBJ1-2
D: NA
size: NA

CDR3: CASSIGERKLFF
DNA: TGTGCCAGTAGTATAGGGGAGCGAAAACTGTTTTTT
V: TRBV19
J: TRBJ1-4
D: NA
size: NA

CDR3: CASSPTTGSSGEQYF
DNA: TGTGCCAGCAGCCCTACGACAGGGTCATCGGGTGAGCAGTACTTC
V: TRBV7-9
J: TRBJ2-7
D: TRBD1
size: NA

CDR3: CSTRRGGMNTEAFF
DNA: TGCAGCACCCGGAGGGGGGGCATGAACACTGAAGCTTTCTTT
V: TRBV29-1
J: TRBJ1-1
D: NA
size: NA

CDR3: CASSDTGLGQRYGYTF
DNA: TGTGCCAGCAGTGATACGGGACTTGGGCAGCGCTATGGCTACACCTTC
V: TRBV6-1
J: TRBJ1-2
D: NA
size: NA

CDR3: CASSPPEHDRGFRYEQYF
DNA: TGTGCCAGCAGCCCCCCCGAGCATGACAGGGGTTTCCGCTACGAGCAGTACTTC
V: TRBV11-2
J: TRBJ2-7
D: TRBD1
size: NA

CDR3: CAWSDGRTSGGGDTQYF
DNA: TGTGCCTGGAGTGACGGGCGGACTAGCGGGGGCGGAGATACGCAGTATTTT
V: TRBV30
J: TRBJ2-3
D: TRBD2
size: few

CDR3: CASSIGSRGLNTEAFF
DNA: TGTGCCAGTAGTATTGGGTCGCGAGGATTGAACACTGAAGCTTTCTTT
V: TRBV19
J: TRBJ1-1
D: NA
size: NA

CDR3: CASSPSWGAPANYGYTF
DNA: TGTGCCAGCAGCCCGTCCTGGGGGGCACCAGCTAACTATGGCTACACCTTC
V: TRBV14
J: TRBJ1-2
D: NA
size: NA

CDR3: CASSPGTTNSPLHF
DNA: TGTGCCAGCAGTCCCGGGACAACAAATTCACCCCTCCACTTT
V: TRBV28
J: TRBJ1-6
D: NA
size: once

CDR3: CASSPRQTGLGLAIYF
DNA: TGTGCCAGCAGCCCTCGGCAAACAGGCCTGGGGTTGGCCATATATTTT
V: TRBV11-2
J: TRBJ1-3
D: NA
size: few

CDR3: CASSLSREKLFF
DNA: TGTGCCAGCAGTCTCTCTCGGGAAAAACTGTTTTTT
V: TRBV12-3/TRBV12-4
J: TRBJ1-4
D: NA
size: once

CDR3: CASSITVAGEKLFF
DNA: TGTGCCAGTAGTATCACCGTTGCGGGTGAAAAACTGTTTTTT
V: TRBV19
J: TRBJ1-4
D: NA
size: once